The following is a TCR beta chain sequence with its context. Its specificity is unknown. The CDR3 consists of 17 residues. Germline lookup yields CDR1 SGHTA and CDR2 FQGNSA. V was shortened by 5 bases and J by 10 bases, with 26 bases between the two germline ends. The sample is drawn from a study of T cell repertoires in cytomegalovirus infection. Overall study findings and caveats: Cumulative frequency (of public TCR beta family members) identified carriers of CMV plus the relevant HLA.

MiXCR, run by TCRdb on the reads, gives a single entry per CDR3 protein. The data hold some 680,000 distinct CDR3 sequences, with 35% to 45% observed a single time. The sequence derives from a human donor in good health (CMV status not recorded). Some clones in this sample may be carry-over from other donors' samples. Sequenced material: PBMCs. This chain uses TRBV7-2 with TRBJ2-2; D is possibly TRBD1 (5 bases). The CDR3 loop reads CASSTKPSWAWGVELFF. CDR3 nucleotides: TGTGCCAGCAGCACCAAGCCTTCCTGGGCCTGGGGCGTGGAGCTGTTTTTT.